This T cell receptor beta chain was observed in a study of post-analysis software for immune sequencing data. This CDR3 comprises 13 residues. CDR1 is DFQATT, CDR2 SNEGSKA, per germline (reference sequence). V was clipped by 7 bases and J by 2 bases, with 14 bases between them. TCR beta cDNA libraries included unique molecular identifiers. From the PCR reads, TCRdb called clonotypes with MiXCR, one entry per CDR3 protein. This sample yields 600,000 to 700,000 distinct CDR3 sequences, of which around 64% are seen a single time; about 10% belongs to the top ten. The study's findings and limits: TRBV5-6, TRBV5-1 and TRBV20-1 were among about 5 TRBV segments more frequent in patients than controls.

Details on this clonotype: Its antigen is unidentified.

The TCR comes from a girl aged 2-10 years with multiple sclerosis. The sample comprised blood. The chain is built from TRBV20-1 and TRBJ2-5; possibly TRBD2 for D (6 bases). The CDR3 loop is CSVRSGSQETQYF. For the CDR3, the DNA is TGCAGTGTGAGGAGCGGGTCTCAAGAGACCCAGTACTTC.